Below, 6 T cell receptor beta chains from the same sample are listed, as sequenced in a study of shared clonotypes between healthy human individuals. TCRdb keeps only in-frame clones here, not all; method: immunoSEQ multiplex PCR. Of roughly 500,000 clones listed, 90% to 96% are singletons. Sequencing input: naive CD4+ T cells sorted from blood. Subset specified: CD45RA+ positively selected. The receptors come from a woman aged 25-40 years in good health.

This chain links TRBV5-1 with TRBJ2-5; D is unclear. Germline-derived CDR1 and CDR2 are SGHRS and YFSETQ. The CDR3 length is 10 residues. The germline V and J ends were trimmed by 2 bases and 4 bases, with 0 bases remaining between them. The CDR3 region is CASSLETQYF. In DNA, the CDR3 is TGCGCCAGCAGCTTAGAGACCCAGTACTTC.

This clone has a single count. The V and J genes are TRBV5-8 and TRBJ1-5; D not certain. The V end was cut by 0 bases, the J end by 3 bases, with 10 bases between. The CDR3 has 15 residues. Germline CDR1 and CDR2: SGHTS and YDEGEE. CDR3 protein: CASSLGYRANQPQHF. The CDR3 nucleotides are TGTGCCAGCAGCTTGGGGTACCGGGCCAATCAGCCCCAGCATTTT.

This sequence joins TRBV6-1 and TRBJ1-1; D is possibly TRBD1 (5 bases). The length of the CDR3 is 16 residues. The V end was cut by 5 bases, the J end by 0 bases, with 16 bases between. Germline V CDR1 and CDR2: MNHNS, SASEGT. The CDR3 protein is CASSKGDRGMNTEAFF. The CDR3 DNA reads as TGTGCCAGCAGTAAAGGGGACCGTGGCATGAACACTGAAGCTTTCTTT.

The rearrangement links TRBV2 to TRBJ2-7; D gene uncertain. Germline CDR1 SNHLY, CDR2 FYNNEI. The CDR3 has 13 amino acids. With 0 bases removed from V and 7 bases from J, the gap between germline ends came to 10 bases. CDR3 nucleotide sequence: TGTGCCAGCAGTGAAGCGTACGGAAGGGAGCAGTACTTC. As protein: CASSEAYGREQYF. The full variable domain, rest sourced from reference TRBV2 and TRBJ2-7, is EPEVTQTPSHQVTQMGQEVILRCVPISNHLYFYWYRQILGQKVEFLVSFYNNEISEKSEIFDDQFSVERPDGSNFTLKIRSTKLEDSAMYFCASSEAYGREQYFGPGTRLTVT.

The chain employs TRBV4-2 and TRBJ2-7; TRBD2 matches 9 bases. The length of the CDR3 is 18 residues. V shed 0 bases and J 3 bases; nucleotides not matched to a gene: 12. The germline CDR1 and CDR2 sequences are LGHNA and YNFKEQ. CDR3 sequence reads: CASSQEKASGRTHYEQYF. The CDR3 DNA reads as TGTGCCAGCAGCCAAGAAAAGGCCAGCGGGAGGACTCACTACGAGCAGTACTTC.

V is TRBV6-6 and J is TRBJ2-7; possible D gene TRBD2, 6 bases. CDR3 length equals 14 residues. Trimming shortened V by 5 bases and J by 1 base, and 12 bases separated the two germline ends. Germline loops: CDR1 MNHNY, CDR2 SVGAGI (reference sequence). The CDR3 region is CASSREVTSYEQYF. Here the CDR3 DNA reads TGTGCCAGCAGTAGGGAGGTCACGTCCTACGAGCAGTACTTC.